The 25 T cell receptor beta chains listed next were all sequenced from one sample in a study of long-term antiretroviral therapy in people with HIV. Assay version v3.0 of immunoSEQ was used, and it was run at survey level. TCRdb's table, derived via immunoSEQ multiplex PCR, lists solely in-frame clones and lacks some. The data contain some 29,000 clones, around four fifths of them singletons. The sample in question was unsorted PBMCs, obtained 1.5 years before starting antiretroviral therapy. These receptors came from a man aged 18 to 29 with HIV.

The V gene is TRBV19, the J gene TRBJ1-5; 8 bases match TRBD1. The CDR3 runs 16 residues. Trimming removed 7 bases from V and 1 base from J; junction bases left unmatched: 9. Germline loops: CDR1 LNHDA, CDR2 SQIVND (reference sequence). CDR3 region: CASTKGQGASNQPQHF. In DNA, the CDR3 is TGTGCCAGTACCAAAGGACAGGGCGCGAGCAATCAGCCCCAGCATTTT.

This clone appeared a single time. This sample includes further DNA sequences coding for the same CDR3. The chain is built from TRBV6-6 and TRBJ2-7; 7 bases agree with TRBD1. The CDR3 runs to 14 residues. The V and J ends lost 0 bases and 4 bases, in that order; junction bases with no gene match: 3. The germline gives CDR1 MNHNY, CDR2 SVGAGI (reference sequence). CDR3 in amino acids: CASSYSGQIYEQYF. The CDR3, as DNA: TGTGCCAGCAGTTACTCGGGACAGATATACGAGCAGTACTTC.

V is TRBV10-3 and J is TRBJ2-7; the match to TRBD2 covers 13 bases. The CDR3 has 15 amino acids. From germline, CDR1 is ENHRY and CDR2 SYGVKD. V lost 6 bases, J lost 3 bases, and 5 bases stayed unmatched. The CDR3 sequence is CAIRTSGRALYEQYF. Here the CDR3 DNA reads TGTGCCATCAGAACTAGCGGGAGGGCCCTCTACGAGCAGTACTTC.

Only one count was recorded for this clone. The chain combines TRBV7-9 with TRBJ2-1; weak D call: TRBD2 (6 bases). This CDR3 spans 15 amino acids. CDR1 SEHNR and CDR2 FQNEAQ come from the germline V gene (reference sequence). The V and J ends lost 3 bases and 6 bases respectively, with 15 bases between them. CDR3 amino acids: CASSFLRLVGNEQFF. CDR3 coding DNA: TGTGCCAGCAGCTTTTTACGACTAGTTGGCAATGAGCAGTTCTTC.

This clone was recorded a few times. V and J are TRBV7-9 and TRBJ1-5; 7 bases agree with TRBD1. This CDR3 is built from 15 residues. Germline-derived CDR1 and CDR2 are SEHNR and FQNEAQ (reference sequence). With V trimmed by 4 bases and J by 0 bases, 3 bases remained unmatched. For the CDR3, the DNA is TGTGCCAGCAGCTCGGGACAGTTTAGCAATCAGCCCCAGCATTTT. It codes for CASSSGQFSNQPQHF.

The chain combines TRBV7-2 with TRBJ1-3; D might be TRBD1 (5 bases). Trimming removed 5 bases from V and 0 bases from J, with 14 bases in between. The CDR3 length is 16 residues. The germline V gene has CDR1 SGHTA and CDR2 FQGNSA. CDR3 nucleotides: TGTGCCAGCAGCCCGAATCGGGGGAGCTCTGGAAACACCATATATTTT. This gives the protein CASSPNRGSSGNTIYF.

The chain has TRBV4-1 and TRBJ1-2, with a tentative D call TRBD1 (5 bases). Trimming took off 6 bases at V and 3 bases at J, with 11 bases between the two ends. This CDR3 has 13 amino acids. Germline lookup yields CDR1 MGHRA and CDR2 YSYEKL. The CDR3, as DNA: TGCGCCAGCAGACGAACGGGACACTATGGCTACACCTTC. Translating it yields CASRRTGHYGYTF.

In this sample, this clone turned up a few times. The chain recombines TRBV10-1 with TRBJ2-1; possibly TRBD1 or TRBD2 for D (7 bases each). Per germline, CDR1 WNHNN and CDR2 SYGVQD (reference sequence). Trimming stripped 8 bases from V and 3 bases from J, with 11 bases between. The CDR3 sequence is 13 residues long. The CDR3 reads CASGGDSYNEQFF. The CDR3 DNA follows: TGCGCCAGCGGGGGGGACAGCTACAATGAGCAGTTCTTC.

This clone was seen a handful of times. This chain joins TRBV5-1 and TRBJ2-3; D is undetermined. The CDR3 runs to 11 residues. The germline CDR1 and CDR2 sequences are SGHRS and YFSETQ. Trimming removed 0 bases from V and 10 bases from J, with 6 bases in between. In DNA, the CDR3 is TGCGCCAGCAGCTTGGAAGGAGCGCAGTATTTT. This codes for CASSLEGAQYF.

The V and J genes are TRBV27 and TRBJ2-7, with 11 nucleotides matching TRBD2. The CDR3 runs 14 residues. Trimming cost V 6 bases and J 2 bases; bases outside gene matches: 3. Per germline, CDR1 MNHEY and CDR2 SMNVEV (reference sequence). The CDR3 DNA follows: TGTGCCAGCAGGCTAGCGGGGGGACCCTACGAGCAGTACTTC. Its translation: CASRLAGGPYEQYF.

This clone is termed large. The rearrangement joins TRBV6-5 to TRBJ2-3; tentative D call: TRBD2 (5 bases). The germline CDR1 and CDR2 sequences are MNHEY and SVGAGI. The CDR3 consists of 15 residues. Trimming removed 3 bases at V and 2 bases at J, with 12 bases between. The chain's CDR3 is CASSYDPTITDTQYF. CDR3 nucleotide sequence: TGTGCCAGCAGTTATGACCCGACTATCACAGATACGCAGTATTTT.

The genes are TRBV7-9 and TRBJ1-2; D remains ambiguous. The CDR3 consists of 13 residues. The V end lost 8 bases, the J end lost 4 bases, and 14 bases lay between the germline ends. Germline V gene sequence: CDR1 SEHNR, CDR2 FQNEAQ (reference sequence). The CDR3 loop is CASGPGGFYGYTF. CDR3 bases: TGTGCCAGCGGGCCCGGCGGCTTCTATGGCTACACCTTC.

The gene calls are TRBV27 and TRBJ2-2, with 9 nucleotides matching TRBD1. The germline CDR1 and CDR2 sequences are MNHEY and SMNVEV (reference sequence). This CDR3 has 16 residues. V shed 4 bases and J 1 base; nucleotides not matched to a gene: 4. DNA for the CDR3: TGTGCCAGCAGTTATTGGGGACAGGGGAACACCGGGGAGCTGTTTTTT. Its translation is CASSYWGQGNTGELFF.

This clone qualifies as medium-sized. The chain couples TRBV5-1 to TRBJ2-1; the D is unclear. CDR3 length: 12 residues. The ends were cut back, 0 bases at V and 6 bases at J, with 4 bases in the middle. CDR1 SGHRS and CDR2 YFSETQ come from the germline V gene. The chain's CDR3 is CASSLGLNEQFF. The CDR3 DNA reads TGCGCCAGCAGCTTGGGCCTCAATGAGCAGTTCTTC.

This chain joins TRBV27 and TRBJ2-5; possibly TRBD1 for D (6 bases). The J call may be mistaken, given a closer DNA end match to TRBJ2-7. CDR3 size: 14 residues. Germline V gene data show CDR1 as MNHEY and CDR2 as SMNVEV (reference sequence). The CDR3 DNA follows: TGTGCCAGCAGTTTTGGCGCAGGGGCCTACGAGCAGTACTTC. This codes for CASSFGAGAYEQYF.

The chain has TRBV2 and TRBJ2-3; 9 bases fit TRBD1. Germline assignment: CDR1 SNHLY and CDR2 FYNNEI. CDR3 length: 16 residues. The V and J ends lost 4 bases and 1 base, in that order; junction bases with no gene match: 6. Here the CDR3 DNA reads TGTGCCAGCAGTGCGAACAGGGGGCTTGGCACAGATACGCAGTATTTT. Translated: CASSANRGLGTDTQYF.

This CDR3 reads CASKGADTQYF. The CDR3 DNA reads TGTGCCAGCAAGGGAGCGGATACGCAGTATTTT. This chain uses TRBV25-1 with TRBJ2-3; D perhaps matches TRBD2 (5 bases). Trimming left V 7 bases short and J 6 bases short, with 8 bases between. Germline values: CDR1 MGHDK, CDR2 SYGVNS. The CDR3 covers 11 residues.

J is TRBJ2-4 and V is TRBV29-1; no firm D call. The CDR3 is 13 amino acids. Germline lookup yields CDR1 SQVTM and CDR2 ANQGSEA. V was shortened by 5 bases and J by 0 bases, with 8 bases between the two germline ends. CDR3 in DNA: TGCAGCGTTCCGGCCATAGCCAAAAACATTCAGTACTTC. Translating gives CSVPAIAKNIQYF.

This chain connects TRBV10-2 to TRBJ2-2; D gene unclear. The germline V gene has CDR1 WSHSY and CDR2 SAAADI. CDR3 length: 14 residues. Trimming shortened V by 3 bases and J by 3 bases, and 8 bases separated the two germline ends. The CDR3: CASSDRAYTGELFF. The DNA for the CDR3 is TGCGCCAGCAGTGATCGGGCCTACACCGGGGAGCTGTTTTTT.

Note on this clone: The sample holds other DNA sequences that translate to the same CDR3. This chain uses TRBV6-6 with TRBJ2-1; D remains ambiguous. Germline CDR1 is MNHNY and CDR2 is SVGAGI (reference sequence). Trimming cost V 9 bases and J 2 bases, with 11 bases left between them. The CDR3 extends over 13 amino acids. CDR3 coding DNA: TGTGCCAGTCGGACGGACCCCTACAATGAGCAGTTCTTC. Amino acids: CASRTDPYNEQFF.

This clone was seen just once. This chain uses TRBV5-8 with TRBJ2-1; 7 bases line up with TRBD1. The CDR3 has 14 residues. Germline-derived CDR1 and CDR2 are SGHTS and YDEGEE. V shed 4 bases and J 4 bases; nucleotides not matched to a gene: 5. Here the CDR3 DNA reads TGTGCCAGCAGCATAGGGACAGATTACAATGAGCAGTTCTTC. Amino acid sequence: CASSIGTDYNEQFF.

This sequence joins TRBV4-2 and TRBJ2-3; 11 nucleotides match TRBD2. There are 18 residues in the CDR3. Trimming cost V 0 bases and J 4 bases; bases outside gene matches: 9. Germline V gene data show CDR1 as LGHNA and CDR2 as YNFKEQ. CDR3 DNA sequence: TGTGCCAGCAGCCAAGATCATCTGGGACTAGCGGAAGCAGATACGCAGTATTTT. Encoded protein: CASSQDHLGLAEADTQYF.

The V gene is TRBV7-3, the J gene TRBJ1-1, with unresolved D. The CDR3 spans 13 residues. Germline V gene lookup returns CDR1 SGHTA and CDR2 FQGTGA. Trimming took off 5 bases at V and 4 bases at J, with 11 bases between the two ends. The CDR3 nucleotides are TGTGCCAGCAGCGTGGATCCCGGCACTGAAGCTTTCTTT. This codes for CASSVDPGTEAFF.

Only one count was recorded for this clone. J is TRBJ1-2 and V is TRBV2, with D possibly matching TRBD1 (5 bases). The CDR3 length is 15 residues. Trimming shortened V by 5 bases and J by 8 bases, and 21 bases separated the two germline ends. Germline CDR1 and CDR2: SNHLY and FYNNEI. This CDR3 is CASSTSSGTAYGYTF. In nucleotides, the CDR3 is TGTGCCAGCAGTACTAGTAGTGGGACGGCCTACGGCTACACCTTC.

The J gene is TRBJ2-3, the V gene TRBV9; D uncertain. Germline values: CDR1 SGDLS, CDR2 YYNGEE. V lost 1 base to trimming and J lost 5 bases, with 8 bases between them. The CDR3 spans 13 residues. The CDR3 loop is CASSVLTGDTQYF. CDR3 coding DNA: TGTGCCAGCAGCGTATTGACTGGAGATACGCAGTATTTT.